A selection of T cell receptor beta chains follows, all from one sample in a study of blood T cell repertoires in COVID-19. The protocol was immunoSEQ multiplex PCR, while the TCRdb copy is restricted to in-frame clones and leaves out a portion. The data contain 200,000 to 300,000 clones, around 88% of them singletons. Input material: PBMCs or T cells enriched from blood (not recorded which). The origin of the receptors is a woman aged 35 to 49 with acute COVID-19. CDR3s include the opening cysteine and the closing phenylalanine or tryptophan. A D gene is named only where the DNA matches it firmly. The listing skips clone size in some rows; elsewhere it reads once, few, many or a size class.

size: .; J: TRBJ1-6; D: .; V: TRBV4-1; CDR3: CASSQGGGDPYNSPLHF; DNA: TGCGCCAGCAGCCAAGGGGGGGGAGACCCCTATAATTCACCCCTCCACTTT
size: .; J: TRBJ1-1; D: .; V: TRBV5-1; CDR3: CASSLGPQGRSEAFF; DNA: TGCGCCAGCAGCTTGGGTCCGCAGGGGAGATCTGAAGCTTTCTTT
size: .; J: TRBJ1-1; D: .; V: TRBV28; CDR3: CASSFSAGTEAFF; DNA: TGTGCCAGCAGTTTTAGTGCAGGTACTGAAGCTTTCTTT
size: .; J: TRBJ2-1; D: TRBD2; V: TRBV19; CDR3: CASSYTGLAGLSSYNEQFF; DNA: TGTGCCAGTAGCTATACCGGACTAGCGGGGTTGAGCTCCTACAATGAGCAGTTCTTC
size: .; J: TRBJ1-1; D: .; V: TRBV18; CDR3: CASSPTAMNTEAFF; DNA: TGTGCCAGCTCACCAACAGCCATGAACACTGAAGCTTTCTTT
size: .; J: TRBJ1-1; D: .; V: TRBV10-3; CDR3: CAIRDTMNTEAFF; DNA: TGTGCCATCAGGGACACTATGAACACTGAAGCTTTCTTT
size: .; J: TRBJ1-4; D: .; V: TRBV5-4; CDR3: CASSGGQEKLFF; DNA: TGTGCCAGCAGCGGCGGACAGGAAAAACTGTTTTTT
size: .; J: TRBJ2-1; D: TRBD2; V: TRBV10-3; CDR3: CAINPRGAGGHNEQFF; DNA: TGTGCCATCAACCCCCGGGGGGCGGGAGGGCACAATGAGCAGTTCTTC
size: .; J: TRBJ2-7; D: .; V: TRBV28; CDR3: CASAEYYEQYF; DNA: TGTGCCAGCGCAGAATACTACGAGCAGTACTTC
size: .; J: TRBJ1-3; D: .; V: TRBV7-8; CDR3: CASRLSRFTGTDFSGNTIYF; DNA: TGTGCCAGCAGACTTAGCCGTTTTACCGGGACTGACTTCTCTGGAAACACCATATATTTT
size: .; J: TRBJ2-6; D: TRBD1; V: TRBV19; CDR3: CASSPLLTGSTGANVLTF; DNA: TGTGCCAGTAGTCCCCTACTGACAGGGAGCACTGGGGCCAACGTCCTGACTTTC
size: .; J: TRBJ2-3; D: .; V: TRBV27; CDR3: CASSFYRNVDGDTQYF; DNA: TGTGCCAGCAGTTTTTACAGGAACGTTGACGGAGATACGCAGTATTTT
size: few; J: TRBJ2-3; D: TRBD2; V: TRBV10-1; CDR3: CASSVGTTATTDTQYF; DNA: TGCGCCAGCAGTGTCGGGACTACAGCAACCACAGATACGCAGTATTTT
size: .; J: TRBJ2-1; D: TRBD2; V: TRBV9; CDR3: CASSELAGSPHEQFF; DNA: TGTGCCAGCAGTGAACTAGCGGGCTCACCCCATGAGCAGTTCTTC
size: .; J: TRBJ2-3; D: .; V: TRBV5-6; CDR3: CASSPGFRSTDTQYF; DNA: TGTGCCAGCAGCCCGGGGTTCAGAAGCACAGATACGCAGTATTTT
size: once; J: TRBJ1-4; D: .; V: TRBV9; CDR3: CASSVGGGNEKLFF; DNA: TGTGCCAGCAGCGTAGGTGGGGGGAATGAAAAACTGTTTTTT
size: once; J: TRBJ2-1; D: .; V: TRBV5-1; CDR3: CASSLEANEQFF; DNA: TGCGCCAGCAGCTTGGAAGCGAATGAGCAGTTCTTC
size: .; J: TRBJ1-5; D: TRBD1; V: TRBV28; CDR3: CASRYRQGLFDQPQHF; DNA: TGTGCCAGCAGATACCGACAGGGTCTTTTTGATCAGCCCCAGCATTTT
size: .; J: TRBJ1-5; D: .; V: TRBV19; CDR3: CASSISTANSNQPQHF; DNA: TGTGCCAGTAGTATCTCGACAGCGAATAGCAATCAGCCCCAGCATTTT
size: .; J: TRBJ2-5; D: TRBD1; V: TRBV18; CDR3: CASSPRTDREETQYF; DNA: TGTGCCAGCTCACCACGTACGGACAGGGAGGAGACCCAGTACTTC
size: .; J: TRBJ1-1; D: TRBD1; V: TRBV7-2; CDR3: CASSPEGAWTEAFF; DNA: TGTGCCAGCAGCCCAGAGGGGGCCTGGACTGAAGCTTTCTTT
size: .; J: TRBJ1-3; D: .; V: TRBV6-5; CDR3: CASSLVQGIGNTIYF; DNA: TGTGCCAGCAGTTTAGTCCAGGGTATCGGAAACACCATATATTTT
size: .; J: TRBJ1-5; D: .; V: TRBV2; CDR3: CASSEQGTNNQPQHF; DNA: TGTGCCAGCAGTGAACAGGGGACGAACAATCAGCCCCAGCATTTT
size: .; J: TRBJ1-6; D: .; V: TRBV5-1; CDR3: CASSFGVEGVSPLHF; DNA: TGCGCCAGCAGCTTTGGAGTAGAGGGTGTCTCACCCCTCCACTTT
size: .; J: TRBJ1-1; D: TRBD1; V: TRBV29-1; CDR3: CSDYDRVLLNTEAFF; DNA: TGCAGCGATTATGACAGGGTACTACTGAACACTGAAGCTTTCTTT
size: .; J: TRBJ2-3; D: TRBD2; V: TRBV19; CDR3: CASSIVAGGPDTQYF; DNA: TGTGCCAGTAGTATTGTGGCGGGAGGGCCAGATACGCAGTATTTT
size: .; J: TRBJ1-1; D: .; V: TRBV4-3; CDR3: CASSPQSEARNTEAFF; DNA: TGCGCCAGCAGCCCGCAGAGCGAGGCCAGAAACACTGAAGCTTTCTTT
size: .; J: TRBJ2-1; D: TRBD1; V: TRBV19; CDR3: CASSINRGSSDEQFF; DNA: TGTGCCAGTAGTATCAACAGGGGAAGTAGCGATGAGCAGTTCTTC
size: .; J: TRBJ2-3; D: TRBD1; V: TRBV24-1; CDR3: CATGPGQGSGDTQYF; DNA: TGTGCCACCGGCCCGGGACAGGGGAGCGGGGATACGCAGTATTTT
size: few; J: TRBJ2-3; D: .; V: TRBV19; CDR3: CASSPTGDNTDTQYF; DNA: TGTGCCAGTAGTCCCACAGGTGACAACACAGATACGCAGTATTTT
size: once; J: TRBJ1-4; D: .; V: TRBV9; CDR3: CASSVEGAREKLFF; DNA: TGTGCCAGCAGCGTAGAAGGGGCAAGGGAAAAACTGTTTTTT
size: .; J: TRBJ1-4; D: TRBD1; V: TRBV4-1; CDR3: CASSLRRTGRDEKLFF; DNA: TGCGCCAGCAGCCTTCGACGGACAGGACGAGATGAAAAACTGTTTTTT
size: .; J: TRBJ2-6; D: .; V: TRBV4-3; CDR3: CASSQSRGLGTNVLTF; DNA: TGCGCCAGCAGCCAATCTAGAGGGCTGGGGACCAACGTCCTGACTTTC
size: .; J: TRBJ2-7; D: .; V: TRBV24-1; CDR3: CATSDTRMGANEQYF; DNA: TGTGCCACCAGTGATACGAGGATGGGGGCCAACGAGCAGTACTTC
size: .; J: TRBJ1-1; D: .; V: TRBV11-2; CDR3: CASSFMGTRKQGRGTEAFF; DNA: TGTGCCAGCAGCTTTATGGGGACGCGGAAACAGGGCAGGGGAACTGAAGCTTTCTTT
size: .; J: TRBJ1-2; D: TRBD1; V: TRBV2; CDR3: CASMGTGFYGYTF; DNA: TGTGCCAGCATGGGGACAGGGTTCTATGGCTACACCTTC
size: .; J: TRBJ1-4; D: .; V: TRBV29-1; CDR3: CSVAPDRSEKLFF; DNA: TGCAGCGTTGCTCCGGATAGGAGTGAAAAACTGTTTTTT
size: .; J: TRBJ1-5; D: TRBD1; V: TRBV28; CDR3: CASSSQGAGNQPQHF; DNA: TGTGCCAGCAGTTCACAGGGGGCGGGCAATCAGCCCCAGCATTTT
size: .; J: TRBJ2-2; D: TRBD1; V: TRBV9; CDR3: CASSAYRGRGTGELFF; DNA: TGTGCCAGCAGCGCGTACAGGGGGCGAGGCACCGGGGAGCTGTTTTTT
size: .; J: TRBJ1-1; D: TRBD1; V: TRBV14; CDR3: CASSLIRDRALNEAFF; DNA: TGTGCCAGCAGCCTCATCCGGGACAGGGCGCTGAATGAAGCTTTCTTT